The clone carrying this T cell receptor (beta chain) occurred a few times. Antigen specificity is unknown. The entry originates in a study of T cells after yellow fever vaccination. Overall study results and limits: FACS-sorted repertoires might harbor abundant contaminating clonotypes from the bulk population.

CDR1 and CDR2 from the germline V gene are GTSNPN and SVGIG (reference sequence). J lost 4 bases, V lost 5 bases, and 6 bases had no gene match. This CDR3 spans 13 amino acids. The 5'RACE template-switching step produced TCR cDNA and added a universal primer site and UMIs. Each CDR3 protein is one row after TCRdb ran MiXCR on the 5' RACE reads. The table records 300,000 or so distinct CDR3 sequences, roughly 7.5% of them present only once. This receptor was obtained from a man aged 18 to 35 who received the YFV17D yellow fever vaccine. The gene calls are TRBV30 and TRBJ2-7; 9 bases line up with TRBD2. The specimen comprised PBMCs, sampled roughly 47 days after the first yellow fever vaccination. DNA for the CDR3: TGTGCCTGGGGAGCGGGGGGCGCGTACGAGCAGTACTTC. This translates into CAWGAGGAYEQYF.